This T cell receptor (beta chain) was observed in a study of T cell responses to AZD1222 COVID-19 vaccine. Study results and limitations: Reportedly, close to half of spike-specific TCRs are directed against unmutated variant regions. Clonal diversity was possibly underestimated, and the donors were mostly white British, with more females. Only 5 or 6 individuals given AZD1222 were seropositive at baseline. After two AZD1222 doses, spike-specific TCR breadth and depth rose versus day 0.

For this clone: Its cognate antigen is unknown.

Repertoires were generated with immunoSEQ multiplex PCR, while TCRdb's copy carries only in-frame clones and drops some. The data contain 95,000 to 110,000 clones, around 90% of them seen just once; the ten biggest clones take up over 6.5%. The CDR3 is 17 residues long. The V end lost 3 bases, the J end lost 3 bases, and 20 bases lay between the germline ends. The germline V gene encodes CDR1 KGHSH and CDR2 LQKENI. This TCR was sampled from an adult in good health. The rearrangement uses TRBV18 and TRBJ1-1; possible D gene TRBD1, 5 bases. Sequences were derived from peripheral blood, sampled on day 0 of AZD1222 vaccination. The CDR3 sequence is CASSPLRSGGVDTEAFF. The DNA of the CDR3 is TGTGCCAGCTCACCTCTCAGGTCTGGGGGGGTGGACACTGAAGCTTTCTTT. Filled out from reference TRBV18 and TRBJ1-1, the complete variable domain reads NAGVMQNPRHLVRRRGQEARLRCSPMKGHSHVYWYRQLPEEGLKFMVYLQKENIIDESGMPKERFSAEFPKEGPSILRIQQVVRGDSAAYFCASSPLRSGGVDTEAFFGQGTRLTVV.